This TCR beta chain is drawn from a study of beta chain features in type 1 diabetes. TCRB transcripts that were expressed got sequenced, as all of the isolated RNA had been reverse transcribed. Generated by immunoSEQ multiplex PCR, the TCRdb table keeps only in-frame clones and is missing some. This sample has 390,000 or so clones, with roughly 13% found just once. This CDR3 is 15 amino acids long. Per germline, CDR1 MNHNY and CDR2 SVGAGI (reference sequence). V lost 4 bases and J lost 4, with 17 bases in between. The rearrangement uses TRBV6-6 and TRBJ2-7; D is ambiguous. The material sequenced was naive CD4+ T cells from blood. This receptor was obtained from a man aged 25 to 40 in good health. The CDR3 DNA reads TGTGCCAGCAGTTCAATACGAAAGAAGGGTTACGAGCAGTACTTC. The encoded protein is CASSSIRKKGYEQYF.